The 14 T cell receptor beta chains below come from one sample, sequenced in a study of response to subunit inactivated influenza vaccine. One entry per CDR3 protein results from TCRdb running MiXCR on the RT-PCR reads. The sample consists of around 500,000 distinct CDR3 sequences, roughly 9.7% of them appearing once. The sequences come from PBMCs from blood, collected 40 to 50 days after vaccination. These receptors were obtained from a man in his fifties who received an inactivated influenza vaccine.

V and J are TRBV7-8 and TRBJ1-5; a weak D match, TRBD1 (5 bases). V lost 0 bases to trimming and J lost 3 bases, with 15 bases between them. Per the germline V gene, CDR1 is SGHVS and CDR2 is FQNEAQ. The CDR3 is made up of 17 amino acids. Written as DNA, the CDR3 is TGTGCCAGCAGCTTAGCCCCGCCGGGGGGTTCCAATCAGCCCCAGCATTTT. This codes for CASSLAPPGGSNQPQHF.

The chain joins TRBV3-1 to TRBJ2-5; TRBD2 matches at 13 bases. Germline CDR1 is LGHDT and CDR2 is YNNKEL (reference sequence). After removal of 3 bases from V and 9 bases from J, the junction contained 10 bases not matched to a gene. The CDR3 is made up of 16 amino acids. CDR3 sequence (DNA): TGTGCCAGCAGCCAGGGGGGACTAGCGGGGAGTTTGGCCCAGTACTTC. This translates into CASSQGGLAGSLAQYF.

The chain uses TRBV6-1 and TRBJ2-1; 12 bases fit TRBD1. The length of the CDR3 is 15 residues. CDR1 is MNHNS, CDR2 SASEGT, per germline. With 5 bases clipped from V and 9 bases from J, the junction kept 8 bases outside the gene matches. CDR3 loop: CASSPLGTGGPEQFF. The DNA of the CDR3 is TGTGCCAGCAGTCCCCTGGGGACAGGGGGCCCTGAGCAGTTCTTC.

This clonotype was recorded many times. The chain recombines TRBV7-6 with TRBJ2-2, with a tentative D call TRBD2 (6 bases). V lost 5 bases and J 2 bases, leaving 15 bases between the germline ends. The CDR3 consists of 16 residues. CDR1 is SGHVS and CDR2 is FNYEAQ in the germline V gene. CDR3 DNA sequence: TGTGCCAGCAGCCTAAACGGGGGTTCTAACACCGGGGAGCTGTTTTTT. This sequence encodes CASSLNGGSNTGELFF.

In its sample, this clonotype was seen a few times. The genes are TRBV27 and TRBJ2-6; no definite D call. There are 16 residues in the CDR3. Germline CDR1 reads MNHEY; CDR2 reads SMNVEV (reference sequence). Trimming left V 2 bases short and J 4 bases short, with 12 bases between. The CDR3 DNA sequence: TGTGCCAGCAGTTTAGACCGCTCACCGGGGGCCAACGTCCTGACTTTC. As protein: CASSLDRSPGANVLTF.

This clonotype showed up many times. The genes are TRBV5-5 and TRBJ2-1; the match to TRBD1 covers 8 bases. The trim removed 3 bases at V and 5 bases at J, leaving 13 bases unmatched. This CDR3 spans 17 amino acids. Germline V lookup: CDR1 SGHKS, CDR2 YYEKEE (reference sequence). The CDR3 nucleotides are TGTGCCAGCAGCTGGTGGACAGGGAACGTGATACACAATGAGCAGTTCTTC. Residues: CASSWWTGNVIHNEQFF.

At least ten counts were recorded for this clonotype. The V and J genes are TRBV12-3 or TRBV12-4 and TRBJ1-2, with a tentative D call TRBD1 (5 bases). V was pared by 3 bases and J by 5 bases, with 13 bases between. The CDR3 covers 14 residues. The CDR3 DNA follows: TGTGCCAGCAGTTTTTCGGACAACAGTTATGGCTACACCTTC. Translation: CASSFSDNSYGYTF.

This clonotype was seen at least ten times. V usage is TRBV6-5 and J usage is TRBJ1-2, with TRBD1 identical over 10 bases. The V segment lost 2 bases and the J segment 4 bases; nucleotides outside the gene matches: 4. This CDR3 contains 15 residues. Germline loops: CDR1 MNHEY, CDR2 SVGAGI. The CDR3 here is CASSYRDRGGYGYTF. The CDR3 region has the DNA TGTGCCAGCAGTTACCGGGACAGGGGTGGCTATGGCTACACCTTC.

The chain employs TRBV9 and TRBJ2-1, with TRBD1 as a possible D gene (6 bases). The CDR3 has 14 amino acids. Germline V gene data show CDR1 as SGDLS and CDR2 as YYNGEE. V gave up 4 bases and J gave up 5 bases, with 13 bases separating them. DNA of the CDR3: TGTGCCAGCAGCCCGGGGACACTTAACAATGAGCAGTTCTTC. Translation gives CASSPGTLNNEQFF.

The V and J genes are TRBV25-1 and TRBJ2-7; unclear D gene. CDR3 length equals 12 residues. V lost 2 bases and J lost 4, with 6 bases in between. CDR1 and CDR2 from the germline V gene are MGHDK and SYGVNS. The CDR3 coding sequence is TGTGCCAGCAGTGAACAAAGTTACGAGCAGTACTTC. Translated: CASSEQSYEQYF.

This sequence joins TRBV12-3 or TRBV12-4 and TRBJ2-4; 10 nucleotides align to TRBD2. The CDR3 totals 14 residues. V was pared by 8 bases and J by 5 bases, with 6 bases of the junction left unmatched. The CDR3 nucleotides are TGTGCCAGCTCCCTAGCGGGAGTCCAAAACATTCAGTACTTC. Amino acids: CASSLAGVQNIQYF.

As regards this clonotype: A much larger clone differs from this one at a single base, so this may be a read error. For the CDR3, the DNA is TGTGCCAGCAGTCCGCGTGGGGAACCCTACGAGCAGTACTTC. This codes for CASSPRGEPYEQYF. The rearrangement uses TRBV12-3 or TRBV12-4 and TRBJ2-7, with D uncertain. Trimming removed 5 bases at V and 2 bases at J, with 13 bases between. The CDR3 covers 14 residues.

The CDR3 DNA sequence: TGTGCCAGCAGTTATTCAGTCGGGAGGTGGACTGAAGCTTTCTTT. Translated: CASSYSVGRWTEAFF. This sequence joins TRBV12-3 or TRBV12-4 and TRBJ1-1; D uncertain. V gave up 4 bases and J gave up 5 bases, with 17 bases separating them. This CDR3 is built from 15 residues.

This clonotype appeared a few times. The chain employs TRBV19 and TRBJ2-3; 10 bases agree with TRBD2. With 3 bases clipped from V and 3 bases from J, the junction kept 6 bases outside the gene matches. The CDR3 loop spans 16 amino acids. Germline CDR1 is LNHDA and CDR2 is SQIVND (reference sequence). The CDR3 region has the DNA TGTGCCAGTAGTATCCGCACTAGCGGGACGACAGATACGCAGTATTTT. Translation: CASSIRTSGTTDTQYF.